In its sample, the clone carrying this T cell receptor beta chain was seen a few times. This sample stems from a study of cytotoxic CD8 clonotypes in ibrutinib-treated CLL. Profiled with immunoSEQ multiplex PCR; TCRdb holds only in-frame clones, not every one. The sample includes over 150,000 clones, roughly four fifths of them seen just once. V gave up 5 bases and J gave up 4 bases; unmatched junction bases: 10. Germline values: CDR1 SEHNR, CDR2 FQNEAQ (reference sequence). The CDR3 has 16 residues. The sequences come from PBMCs, collected after 12 months of ibrutinib treatment. The sequence derives from a human donor with chronic lymphocytic leukemia. V usage is TRBV7-9 and J usage is TRBJ2-5; 10 nucleotides match TRBD1. This chain's CDR3 is CASSPSGTGAGETQYF. For the CDR3, the DNA is TGTGCCAGCAGCCCCTCCGGGACAGGGGCGGGAGAGACCCAGTACTTC.